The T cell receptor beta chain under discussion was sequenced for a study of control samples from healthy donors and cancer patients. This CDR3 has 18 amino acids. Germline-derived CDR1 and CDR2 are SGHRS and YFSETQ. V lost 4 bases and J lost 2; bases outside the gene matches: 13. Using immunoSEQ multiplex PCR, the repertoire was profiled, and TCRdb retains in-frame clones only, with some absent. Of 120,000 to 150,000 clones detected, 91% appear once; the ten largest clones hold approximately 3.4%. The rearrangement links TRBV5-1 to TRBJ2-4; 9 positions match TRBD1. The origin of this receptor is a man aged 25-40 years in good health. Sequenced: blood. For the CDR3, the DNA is TGCGCCAGCAGCCAGATAGGACCCGACAGGGGGTCCAAAAACATTCAGTACTTC. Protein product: CASSQIGPDRGSKNIQYF.